This entry lists 15 T cell receptor beta chains sequenced from one sample in a study of blood T cells in healthy people across ages (dated by TCRdb to between 2015 and 2016). The library was produced with 5' RACE. Sequencing was carried out with an Illumina HiSeq 2500. A second PCR of roughly 6 to 11 cycles was run with a J-beta primer mix and a sample-barcoded 5' primer. The public reads were run again by TCRdb, first through fastp at Q25 and then through MiXCR, and only productive beta chains were kept. Each entry merges the rows of one CDR3 protein and shows their most common DNA and genes. Recorded for this sample are more than 650,000 distinct CDR3 sequences; roughly 25% of them occurred a single time. Jointly, the top ten make up less than 3.5% of the sample. The same sample was also studied in work on T cells of mothers and their children.

Sequenced material: blood. The receptors here all came from a boy between 10 and 17 years old in good health.

The chain uses TRBV3-1 and TRBJ2-5; D gene unclear. Gene TRBJ2-7 matches the end of the DNA better, so the J call may be wrong. The germline gives CDR1 LGHDT, CDR2 YNNKEL (reference sequence). The CDR3 consists of 15 residues. The CDR3 coding sequence is TGTGCCAGCAGCCAAGATGCCGAAGTCCCCTACGAGCAGTACTTC. Amino acids: CASSQDAEVPYEQYF.

This clonotype has more than one count but fewer than ten. The CDR3 region is CASSVTLFF. CDR3 DNA sequence: TGCGCCAGCAGTGTCACGCTGTTCTTC. This rearrangement joins TRBV5-1 to TRBJ2-1; D gene unclear. CDR3 length: 9 residues. CDR1 and CDR2 (germline): SGHRS, YFSETQ. V shed 5 bases and J shed 15 bases, with 9 bases lying between them.

This chain connects TRBV28 to TRBJ1-4; 7 positions agree with TRBD1. The germline CDR1 and CDR2 sequences are MDHEN and SYDVKM. This CDR3 is built from 14 residues. V was pared by 6 bases and J by 4 bases, with 5 bases of the junction left unmatched. The CDR3 sequence: CASRSTGFNEKLFF. The CDR3 bases are TGTGCCAGCAGATCGACAGGGTTTAATGAAAAACTGTTTTTT.

V and J are TRBV5-1 and TRBJ2-5; 8 bases are a match to TRBD2. Germline trimming cut 0 bases from V and 11 bases from J; bases unmatched to any gene: 12. This CDR3 has 15 amino acids. Germline CDR1 reads SGHRS; CDR2 reads YFSETQ. This CDR3 is CASSLEGRGVQVQYF. CDR3 nucleotides: TGCGCCAGCAGCTTGGAAGGGCGGGGGGTCCAGGTGCAGTACTTC.

In this sample, this clonotype turned up a few times. The rearrangement uses TRBV3-1 and TRBJ1-2; D uncertain. Trimming took 0 bases from V and 7 from J, leaving 18 bases between them. The V gene's germline CDR1 is LGHDT and CDR2 YNNKEL (reference sequence). The CDR3 has 16 amino acids. For the CDR3, the DNA is TGTGCCAGCAGCCAAGATCCGGGCAGGCACCGTGTTGGCTACACCTTC. It encodes CASSQDPGRHRVGYTF. The full variable domain, its missing parts supplied by reference TRBV3-1 and TRBJ1-2, is DTAVSQTPKYLVTQMGNDKSIKCEQNLGHDTMYWYKQDSKKFLKIMFSYNNKELIINETVPNRFSPKSPDKAHLNLHINSLELGDSAVYFCASSQDPGRHRVGYTFGSGTRLTVV.

This clonotype was seen only a few times. The chain couples TRBV4-1 to TRBJ2-7; D uncertain. The CDR3 has 15 residues. Germline lookup yields CDR1 MGHRA and CDR2 YSYEKL. The V gene lost 1 base and the J gene lost 0 bases, with 10 bases spanning the gap. CDR3 loop: CASSQVTASSYEQYF. The CDR3 DNA reads TGCGCCAGCAGCCAAGTGACTGCTAGCTCCTACGAGCAGTACTTC.

The genes are TRBV6-6 and TRBJ2-2, with 11 bases matching TRBD1. CDR3 length: 15 amino acids. J lost 6 bases, V lost 4 bases, and 4 bases had no gene match. The germline V gene has CDR1 MNHNY and CDR2 SVGAGI (reference sequence). The chain's CDR3 is CASSSRTGGPGELFF. Here the CDR3 DNA reads TGTGCCAGCAGTTCCCGGACAGGGGGCCCCGGGGAGCTGTTTTTT.

The chain combines TRBV28 with TRBJ2-1, with 8 positions matching TRBD1. The CDR3 spans 16 residues. The V segment lost 5 bases and the J segment 6 bases; nucleotides outside the gene matches: 12. Germline V gives CDR1 MDHEN, CDR2 SYDVKM. The CDR3 nucleotides read TGTGCCAGCAGTACCGACAGGGGATGGGAACCCAATGAGCAGTTCTTC. It yields the protein CASSTDRGWEPNEQFF. Complete variable domain (other parts from reference TRBV28 and TRBJ2-1): DVKVTQSSRYLVKRTGEKVFLECVQDMDHENMFWYRQDPGLGLRLIYFSYDVKMKEKGDIPEGYSVSREKKERFSLILESASTNQTSMYLCASSTDRGWEPNEQFFGPGTRLTVL.

The chain combines TRBV30 with TRBJ1-2; maybe TRBD1 (5 bases). V lost 1 base and J lost 6, with 6 bases in between. Germline V lookup: CDR1 GTSNPN, CDR2 SVGIG (reference sequence). The CDR3 loop spans 11 amino acids. CDR3 coding DNA: TGTGCCTGGAGTGGAGGGGATGGCTACACCTTC. Protein sequence: CAWSGGDGYTF. The full variable domain, with the rest looked up from reference TRBV30 and TRBJ1-2, is SQTIHQWPATLVQPVGSPLSLECTVEGTSNPNLYWYRQAAGRGLQLLFYSVGIGQISSEVPQNLSASRPQDRQFILSSKKLLLSDSGFYLCAWSGGDGYTFGSGTRLTVV.

The chain is built from TRBV11-2 and TRBJ1-2; 7 nucleotides line up with TRBD1. CDR3 length: 15 residues. The V segment lost 2 bases and the J segment 5 bases; nucleotides outside the gene matches: 8. Germline V gene sequence: CDR1 SGHAT, CDR2 FQNNGV. The CDR3 loop reads CASSLTPTGMYGYTF. CDR3 sequence (DNA): TGTGCCAGCAGCTTAACCCCGACAGGGATGTATGGCTACACCTTC.

This clonotype was detected ten times or more. The chain recombines TRBV3-1 with TRBJ1-4; D gene ambiguous. Per germline, CDR1 LGHDT and CDR2 YNNKEL (reference sequence). Trimming stripped 0 bases from V and 8 bases from J, with 4 bases between. The length of the CDR3 is 12 residues. The CDR3 loop is CASSQEREKLFF. The CDR3 coding sequence is TGTGCCAGCAGCCAAGAGAGGGAAAAACTGTTTTTT.

The chain has TRBV4-2 and TRBJ1-2; D ambiguous. This CDR3 spans 12 amino acids. With 3 bases removed from V and 8 bases from J, the gap between germline ends came to 10 bases. Germline V lookup: CDR1 LGHNA, CDR2 YNFKEQ. CDR3 sequence: CASSQRDWGYTF. The CDR3 DNA is TGTGCCAGCAGCCAGAGGGATTGGGGCTACACCTTC.

In its sample, this clonotype was seen a few times. This chain connects TRBV5-6 to TRBJ2-5; possible D gene TRBD2, 6 bases. Germline V gives CDR1 SGHDT, CDR2 YYEEEE. V lost 1 base to trimming and J lost 3 bases, with 13 bases between them. The CDR3 has 15 amino acids. CDR3 amino acids: CASSLSGLMEETQYF. The CDR3 region has the DNA TGTGCCAGCAGCTTGTCTGGACTAATGGAAGAGACCCAGTACTTC.

CDR3 DNA: TGTGCCAGCAGCTCACCGGGACGGAACACTGAAGCTTTCTTT. Protein: CASSSPGRNTEAFF. The chain joins TRBV28 to TRBJ1-1; D is possibly TRBD1 (5 bases). Germline-derived CDR1 and CDR2 are MDHEN and SYDVKM. The CDR3 consists of 14 residues. The V and J ends lost 6 bases and 1 base respectively, with 12 bases between them.

This clonotype came up a few times. The chain carries TRBV7-9 and TRBJ2-7, with 7 bases identical to TRBD1. The V segment lost 5 bases and the J segment 3 bases; nucleotides outside the gene matches: 1. Germline assignment: CDR1 SEHNR and CDR2 FQNEAQ (reference sequence). The CDR3 covers 12 residues. Written as DNA, the CDR3 is TGTGCCAGCAGCCAGGGGGTCTACGAGCAGTACTTC. Encoded protein: CASSQGVYEQYF.